One sample yielded the 21 T cell receptor beta chains listed below, sequenced in a study of blood T cell repertoires in COVID-19. Data came from immunoSEQ multiplex PCR; TCRdb stores just in-frame clones and leaves some out. The profile shows fewer than 200,000 clones, about 88% of them singletons. The specimen sequenced was peripheral blood. These receptor sequences come from a man aged 60 to 75 with acute or convalescent COVID-19.

This rearrangement joins TRBV11-2 to TRBJ1-6; D might be TRBD1 (5 bases). The V gene lost 5 bases and the J gene lost 7 bases, with 12 bases spanning the gap. CDR1 SGHAT and CDR2 FQNNGV come from the germline V gene. The CDR3 is made up of 14 amino acids. The CDR3: CASSPRGGNSPLHF. Written as DNA, the CDR3 is TGTGCCAGCAGCCCCCGCGGGGGAAATTCACCCCTCCACTTT.

CDR3 in amino acids: CSAPGLAGEGDTQYF. The CDR3 DNA follows: TGCAGCGCCCCGGGGCTAGCGGGAGAGGGGGATACGCAGTATTTT. This sequence joins TRBV29-1 and TRBJ2-3; 10 bases fit TRBD2. After removal of 7 bases from V and 6 bases from J, the junction contained 13 bases not matched to a gene. Germline assignment: CDR1 SQVTM and CDR2 ANQGSEA. The CDR3 has 15 amino acids.

The chain employs TRBV2 and TRBJ1-1, with D unresolved. CDR1 is SNHLY, CDR2 FYNNEI, per germline. The CDR3 covers 13 residues. V was trimmed by 5 bases and J by 1 base, leaving 8 bases between them. The CDR3 region is CASSLDWNTEAFF. The CDR3 DNA reads as TGTGCCAGCAGTCTTGACTGGAACACTGAAGCTTTCTTT.

The sample holds one count of this clone. The chain uses TRBV5-6 and TRBJ1-1; TRBD1 matches at 7 bases. The germline gives CDR1 SGHDT, CDR2 YYEEEE. This CDR3 contains 15 residues. The V gene end was trimmed by 5 bases and the J gene end by 0 bases; junction bases not matched to a gene: 7. The CDR3 region has the DNA TGTGCCAGCAGGCGACAGGGTAGAGTGAACACTGAAGCTTTCTTT. Its translation: CASRRQGRVNTEAFF.

The gene calls are TRBV27 and TRBJ1-1; 11 positions agree with TRBD1. Germline V lookup: CDR1 MNHEY, CDR2 SMNVEV (reference sequence). The CDR3 loop spans 15 amino acids. The trim removed 4 bases at V and 5 bases at J, leaving 6 bases unmatched. The CDR3 is CASSSWTGGLTEAFF. The CDR3 region has the DNA TGTGCCAGCAGTTCCTGGACAGGGGGCCTAACTGAAGCTTTCTTT.

V gene TRBV24-1 combines with J gene TRBJ1-5; D may be TRBD1 (6 bases). The V and J ends lost 5 bases and 6 bases respectively, with 13 bases between them. This CDR3 comprises 14 residues. Germline V gene sequence: CDR1 KGHDR, CDR2 SFDVKD. The CDR3 sequence: CATSASGRGQPQHF. CDR3 coding DNA: TGTGCCACCAGTGCTTCAGGCAGGGGTCAGCCCCAGCATTTT.

The V gene is TRBV24-1, the J gene TRBJ1-2; D remains ambiguous. Germline assignment: CDR1 KGHDR and CDR2 SFDVKD. The V end lost 0 bases, the J end lost 8 bases, and 15 bases lay between the germline ends. The CDR3 loop spans 15 amino acids. The CDR3 DNA follows: TGTGCCACCAGTGATTTGGGAGGGCATCCGCGGGGCTACACCTTC. As protein: CATSDLGGHPRGYTF.

The chain has TRBV11-3 and TRBJ1-1; D unclear. The V gene's germline CDR1 is SGHNT and CDR2 YENEEA. This CDR3 comprises 14 residues. Trimming removed 5 bases at V and 0 bases at J, with 10 bases between. CDR3 region: CASSPETVNTEAFF. The CDR3 coding sequence is TGTGCCAGCAGCCCCGAAACGGTGAACACTGAAGCTTTCTTT.

For the CDR3, the DNA is TGTGCCAGCAGCGTGGGCCACAATGAGCAGTTCTTC. Encoded protein: CASSVGHNEQFF. The chain has TRBV7-9 and TRBJ2-1; D gene uncertain. CDR3 length: 12 residues. V lost 5 bases, J lost 5 bases, and 7 bases lay in between. Germline CDR1 and CDR2: SEHNR and FQNEAQ (reference sequence).

The gene calls are TRBV27 and TRBJ2-5, with 9 bases aligning to TRBD2. The CDR3 loop spans 16 amino acids. CDR1 is MNHEY and CDR2 is SMNVEV in the germline V gene (reference sequence). The V gene end was trimmed by 6 bases and the J gene end by 1 base; junction bases not matched to a gene: 9. Written as DNA, the CDR3 is TGTGCCAGCAGCAGACTAGCGGCTAACTTCCAAGAGACCCAGTACTTC. Encoded protein: CASSRLAANFQETQYF.

The chain links TRBV6-1 to TRBJ1-1, with a possible D match to TRBD1 (5 bases). Trimming removed 3 bases from V and 1 base from J, with 12 bases in between. Germline V lookup: CDR1 MNHNS, CDR2 SASEGT. The CDR3 is 15 residues long. The CDR3 sequence: CASSEPGLGNTEAFF. For the CDR3, the DNA is TGTGCCAGCAGTGAGCCAGGGTTGGGGAACACTGAAGCTTTCTTT.

As concerns this clone: The sample holds other DNA sequences that translate to the same CDR3. The V and J genes are TRBV18 and TRBJ1-5, with D tentatively TRBD1 (6 bases). CDR3 length equals 13 residues. Germline lookup yields CDR1 KGHSH and CDR2 LQKENI. V shed 2 bases and J shed 4 bases, with 6 bases lying between them. The CDR3 is CASSPGQNQPQHF. As DNA, the CDR3 is TGTGCCAGCTCACCAGGACAGAATCAGCCCCAGCATTTT.

The chain carries TRBV5-1 and TRBJ1-2; D may be TRBD1 (5 bases). Germline CDR1 and CDR2: SGHRS and YFSETQ. The CDR3 runs 15 residues. V gave up 0 bases and J gave up 1 base, with 10 bases separating them. This CDR3 reads CASSLGGALNYGYTF. The CDR3 DNA is TGCGCCAGCAGCTTGGGTGGGGCCCTTAACTATGGCTACACCTTC.

This sequence joins TRBV29-1 and TRBJ1-3; D remains unclear. CDR3 length: 12 residues. V was cut by 3 bases and J by 0 bases, with 3 bases left in between. CDR1 and CDR2 (germline): SQVTM, ANQGSEA. The CDR3: CSVDSSGNTIYF. CDR3 in DNA: TGCAGCGTTGACAGCTCTGGAAACACCATATATTTT.

This sequence joins TRBV24-1 and TRBJ2-5; the match to TRBD1 covers 11 bases. The J segment lost 4 bases and the V segment lost 7 bases, leaving 4 bases of the junction unmatched. The CDR3 extends over 14 amino acids. CDR1 is KGHDR and CDR2 is SFDVKD in the germline V gene. CDR3 in amino acids: CATSGQGAGETQYF. For the CDR3, the DNA is TGTGCCACCAGCGGACAGGGGGCTGGAGAGACCCAGTACTTC.

The chain couples TRBV6-1 to TRBJ2-7; D is possibly TRBD1 (6 bases). This CDR3 is 15 amino acids long. The germline gives CDR1 MNHNS, CDR2 SASEGT. Trimming cost V 1 base and J 0 bases, with 10 bases left between them. The CDR3 here is CASSEGRGFSYEQYV. DNA of the CDR3: TGTGCCAGCAGTGAAGGCAGGGGTTTCTCCTACGAGCAGTACGTC.

The rearrangement links TRBV5-1 to TRBJ1-2; 8 nucleotides align to TRBD1. The germline V gene has CDR1 SGHRS and CDR2 YFSETQ. The CDR3 is 14 residues long. The J segment lost 2 bases and the V segment lost 0 bases, leaving 0 bases of the junction unmatched. The chain's CDR3 is CASSLGQGNYGYTF. The CDR3 DNA reads TGCGCCAGCAGCTTGGGACAGGGGAACTATGGCTACACCTTC.

V gene TRBV7-3 combines with J gene TRBJ1-1; D might be TRBD1 (6 bases). Germline assignment: CDR1 SGHTA and CDR2 FQGTGA. Trimming removed 1 base from V and 4 bases from J, with 16 bases in between. The CDR3 extends over 16 amino acids. CDR3 in amino acids: CASSLIPRGDGTEAFF. The CDR3 DNA follows: TGTGCCAGCAGCTTAATTCCCAGGGGAGATGGCACTGAAGCTTTCTTT.

V gene TRBV6-1 combines with J gene TRBJ1-6; TRBD1 might be the D (5 bases). V gave up 2 bases and J gave up 10 bases, with 15 bases separating them. The CDR3 runs 15 residues. Germline loops: CDR1 MNHNS, CDR2 SASEGT. Here the CDR3 reads CASSEPGGAWSPLHF. The CDR3 DNA reads TGTGCCAGCAGTGAACCTGGCGGGGCATGGTCACCCCTCCACTTT.

The chain uses TRBV6-5 and TRBJ2-1; 8 bases agree with TRBD2. This CDR3 has 14 residues. Germline V gene data show CDR1 as MNHEY and CDR2 as SVGAGI. V gave up 8 bases and J gave up 5 bases; unmatched junction bases: 8. CDR3 residues: CASRPRTSNNEQFF. The CDR3 DNA reads TGTGCCAGCCGTCCGAGGACTAGCAACAATGAGCAGTTCTTC.

V is TRBV11-3 and J is TRBJ2-7; 7 bases align to TRBD2. Trimming removed 0 bases from V and 6 bases from J; junction bases left unmatched: 8. The CDR3 loop spans 15 amino acids. Looked up from germline, CDR1 is SGHNT and CDR2 is YENEEA. In nucleotides, the CDR3 is TGTGCCAGCAGCTTAGATCGTCGCGGGAGTGCCGAGCAGTACTTC. Its translation is CASSLDRRGSAEQYF.